Detailed here is one T cell receptor (beta chain). This clone has just a few counts. The target of this receptor is not known. Base quality data are lacking; no much larger clone is found one base away. This specimen comes from a study of shared clonotypes between healthy human individuals (dated by TCRdb to the early 2020s). Some background on the complete study: A couple of women and three men aged 18 to 49 years were included in the cohort. For each donor, CD4 naive and CD4 memory were each run on three plates, CD8 naive on two plates, and CD8 memory on one plate. Libraries were prepared and TCR repertoires were sequenced by different laboratories using diverse techniques, in order to increase sequencing depth and limit assay-specific biases. To estimate repertoire size and how much clonotypes are shared between individuals, the study performed deep sequencing of blood TCR repertoires from a handful of healthy adults. Per donor, leukapheresis produced somewhere between about 0.9 and 9 billion PBMCs. Overall results and qualifications from the work: Sampling was limited to blood, and TCR repertoires in tissue likely differ from TCR repertoires in blood. Larger estimated clonotype richness was generally found for naive subsets than for memory subsets. Pairwise subsampling indicated that sequencing depth was expected to affect the degree of clonotype sharing among donors. Sharing across several donors was observed for roughly 5.4% of naive CD4, less than 4% of naive CD8, 2% to 2.5% of memory CD4, and over 0.3% of memory CD8 clonotypes. Rarefaction of sorted-subset datasets indicated incomplete sequencing despite the large sequencing depth. The genetic and exposure-history diversity represented was limited by the small number of donors. Higher generation probabilities were observed for clonotypes shared by all four sorted-subset donors than for non-shared clonotypes.

The germline ends are 13 bases apart after V is trimmed by 5 bases and J by 11 bases. From the cysteine through the phenylalanine, the CDR3 covers 11 amino acids. The only DNA kept is the CDR3, 33 bases in frame from the first base. CDR1 and CDR2 are drawn from the germline V gene: SQVTM, ANQGSEA. TCR CDR3 regions were amplified from genomic DNA by multiplex PCR using the deep immunoSEQ assay. For each cell subset, the extracted genomic DNA was distributed evenly across all wells of several immunoSEQ 96-well plates, and each plate served as one replicate. For sorted subsets, about 200 ng genomic DNA, equal to tens of thousands of T cell genomes, was loaded into each replicate PCR. Purified libraries were quantified with a Qubit 3.0 fluorometer, sized on a Bioanalyzer 2100, and re-quantified with the KAPA Library Quantification kit. Every immunoSEQ 96-well plate was sequenced on a dedicated single-read 150-cycle Illumina NextSeq 550 flow cell. The paper's processing steps were these. Because the immunoSEQ output included only junctional sequences and no quality scores, the filtering could not be the same as the filtering used for full-length reads. Sequences were annotated with PyIR, a Python wrapper for IgBLAST v1.9, using IMGT germline references to assign V/J genes and CDR3. Reads were removed for weak V/J assignments (E-value above 1e-6), missing CDR3, stop codons, out-of-frame junctions, or ambiguous translated residues. V3J clonotypes were defined by identical inferred V gene, J gene, and CDR3 amino acid sequence. The percentage overlap between two repertoires was calculated by dividing the number of shared unique clonotypes by the size of the smaller repertoire. RTK rarefaction, the Chao1 estimator, and Recon v2.1 estimates of unobserved clonotypes were used to assess repertoire richness. For all TCRbeta clonotypes obtained by the gDNA method from several donors, generation probabilities were computed with OLGA. TCRdb holds this immuneACCESS table with in-frame rearrangements only. Some clones are missing; in checked studies, unresolved V genes explain under half, and the rest has no known cause. V and J calls and clone size are given by that table; D and trimming were obtained from the DNA. Present in this sample are about 230,000 clones, 50% to 75% of which were seen just once. Of the sample, 11% falls within the top ten clones.

The donors were healthy, HIV-negative adults with no recently reported acute infections or vaccinations. Only Caucasian adults living in Nashville, Tennessee, USA were represented among the donors. CD4+ T cells were enriched through magnetic negative selection, after which naive cells were positively selected on CD45RA and the remaining negative fraction served as the memory subset. Blood was collected by leukapheresis, and PBMCs were isolated by Ficoll-Histopaque density gradient centrifugation and then cryopreserved in liquid nitrogen vapor phase. Purity and quantity of every magnetically sorted T cell population were checked by analytical flow cytometry. Genomic DNA was isolated from each sorted fraction and quantified by UV absorbance on a Nanodrop 2000c.

The chain is encoded by TRBV29-1 joined to TRBJ2-1; the D gene lacks a confident call. Specimen: memory CD4+ T cells sorted from blood. The meaning of the sample's cell subset or site label: CD45RA-negative fraction. The clonotype comes from a man younger than 45 in good health. CDR3 reads: CSVMTVQKQFF. The nucleotides are TGCAGCGTTATGACCGTCCAGAAGCAGTTCTTC.